Described below is a single TCR beta chain sequence and its context. The antigen remains unidentified. The data belong to a study of blood T cells in healthy people across ages. Overall study findings and caveats: Diversity figures derived from one million T cells were judged to underestimate the true value.

A J-beta primer mix and a sample-barcoded 5' primer were used in a second PCR of roughly 7 to 12 cycles. A single record per CDR3 protein comes from TCRdb applying MiXCR to the 5' RACE reads. The sample has 1 million or so distinct CDR3 sequences; 35% to 50% are singletons. The CDR3 covers 11 residues. Trimming shortened V by 7 bases and J by 7 bases, and 8 bases separated the two germline ends. Germline CDR1 reads MDHEN; CDR2 reads SYDVKM. Healthy Russian Caucasian donors spanned ages about 6 to 100 years. This chain joins TRBV28 and TRBJ1-5; D is unclear. This TCR was sampled from a woman aged 55-70 years in good health. Material: blood. The CDR3 coding sequence is TGTGCCAGCACCCATAGCCAGCCCCAGCATTTT. This codes for CASTHSQPQHF.